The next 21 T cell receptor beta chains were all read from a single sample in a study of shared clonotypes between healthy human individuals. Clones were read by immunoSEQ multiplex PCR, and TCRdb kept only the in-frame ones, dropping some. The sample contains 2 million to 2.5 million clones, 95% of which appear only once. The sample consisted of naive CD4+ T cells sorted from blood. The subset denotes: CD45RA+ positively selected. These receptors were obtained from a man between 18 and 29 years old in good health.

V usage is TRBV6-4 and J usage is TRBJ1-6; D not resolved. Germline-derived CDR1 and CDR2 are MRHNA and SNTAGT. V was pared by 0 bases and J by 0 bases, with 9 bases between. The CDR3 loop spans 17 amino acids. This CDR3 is CASSDSPVSSYNSPLHF. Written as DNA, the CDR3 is TGTGCCAGCAGTGACTCACCAGTTAGCTCCTATAATTCACCCCTCCACTTT.

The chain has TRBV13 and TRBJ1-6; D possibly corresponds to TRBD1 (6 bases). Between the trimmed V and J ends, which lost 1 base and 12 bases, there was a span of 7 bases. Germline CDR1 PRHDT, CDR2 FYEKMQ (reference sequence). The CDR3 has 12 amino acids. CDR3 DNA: TGTGCCAGCAGCTTAGAGGGGGGACCCCTCCACTTT. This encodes CASSLEGGPLHF.

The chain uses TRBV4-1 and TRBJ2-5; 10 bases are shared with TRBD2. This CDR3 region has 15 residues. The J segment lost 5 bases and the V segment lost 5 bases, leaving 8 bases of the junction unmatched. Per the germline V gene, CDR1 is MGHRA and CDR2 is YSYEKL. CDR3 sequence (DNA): TGCGCCAGCAGCGTCAGCGGGGGGGCAGTCGAGACCCAGTACTTC. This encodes CASSVSGGAVETQYF.

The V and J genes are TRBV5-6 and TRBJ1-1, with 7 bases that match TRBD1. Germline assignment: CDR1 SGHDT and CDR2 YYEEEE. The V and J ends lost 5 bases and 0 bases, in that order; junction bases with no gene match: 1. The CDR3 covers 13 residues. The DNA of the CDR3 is TGTGCCAGCAGGGGGACAGTGAACACTGAAGCTTTCTTT. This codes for CASRGTVNTEAFF.

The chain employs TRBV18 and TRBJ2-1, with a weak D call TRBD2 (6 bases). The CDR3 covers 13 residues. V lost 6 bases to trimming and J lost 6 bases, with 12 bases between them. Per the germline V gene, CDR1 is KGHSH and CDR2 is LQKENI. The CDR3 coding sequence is TGTGCCAGCTCCCAAGGACTACCCAATGAGCAGTTCTTC. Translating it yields CASSQGLPNEQFF.

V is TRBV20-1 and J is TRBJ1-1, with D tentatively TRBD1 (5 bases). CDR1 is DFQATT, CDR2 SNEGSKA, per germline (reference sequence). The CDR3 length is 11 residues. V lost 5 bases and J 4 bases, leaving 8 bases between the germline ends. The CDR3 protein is CSAGGGTEAFF. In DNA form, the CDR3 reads TGCAGTGCTGGGGGGGGCACTGAAGCTTTCTTT.

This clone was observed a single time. The chain's CDR3 is CASTFLDGFGGGYTF. In nucleotides, the CDR3 is TGTGCCAGCACCTTTCTGGATGGTTTCGGCGGGGGCTACACCTTC. The chain carries TRBV9 and TRBJ1-2; D ambiguous. Trimming shortened V by 6 bases and J by 8 bases, and 23 bases separated the two germline ends. Germline-derived CDR1 and CDR2 are SGDLS and YYNGEE. The CDR3 has 15 residues.

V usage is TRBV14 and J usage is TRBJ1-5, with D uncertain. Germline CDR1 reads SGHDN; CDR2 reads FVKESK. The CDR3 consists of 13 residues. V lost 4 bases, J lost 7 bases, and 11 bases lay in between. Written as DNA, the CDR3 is TGTGCCAGCAGCCCAGCCTTTGACCAGCCCCAGCATTTT. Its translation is CASSPAFDQPQHF.

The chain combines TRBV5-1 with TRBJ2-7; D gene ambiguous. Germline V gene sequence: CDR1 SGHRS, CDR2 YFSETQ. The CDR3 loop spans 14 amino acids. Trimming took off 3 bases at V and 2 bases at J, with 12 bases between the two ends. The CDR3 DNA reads TGCGCCAGCAGCTCTGGGTCCCCTCCCTACGAGCAGTACTTC. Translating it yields CASSSGSPPYEQYF.

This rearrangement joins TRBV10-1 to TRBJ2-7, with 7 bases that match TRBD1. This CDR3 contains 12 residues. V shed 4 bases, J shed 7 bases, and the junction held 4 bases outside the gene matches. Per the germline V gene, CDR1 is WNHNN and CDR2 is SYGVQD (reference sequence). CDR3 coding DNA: TGCGCCAGCAGTGGACAGGGAACAGAGCAGTACTTC. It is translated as CASSGQGTEQYF.

The CDR3 coding sequence is TGTGCCAGCAGGGACAGGGTGGTCGGGGAGCTGTTTTTT. Translation gives CASRDRVVGELFF. This chain joins TRBV6-1 and TRBJ2-2; 8 positions agree with TRBD1. The germline gives CDR1 MNHNS, CDR2 SASEGT. The CDR3 has 13 residues. V was pared by 6 bases and J by 7 bases, with 4 bases of the junction left unmatched.

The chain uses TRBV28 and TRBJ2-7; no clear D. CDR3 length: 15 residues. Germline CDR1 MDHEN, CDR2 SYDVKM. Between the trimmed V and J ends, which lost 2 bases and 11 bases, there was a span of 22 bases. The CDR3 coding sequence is TGTGCCAGCAGTTTACCTCAATCCACTTCCTATTTGGAGTACTTC. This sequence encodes CASSLPQSTSYLEYF.

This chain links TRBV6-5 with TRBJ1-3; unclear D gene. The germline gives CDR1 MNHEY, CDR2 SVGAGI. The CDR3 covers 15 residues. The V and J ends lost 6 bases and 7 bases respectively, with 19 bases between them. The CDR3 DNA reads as TGTGCCAGCAGGTCTGGCGGGGTCGGAACGAACACCATATATTTT. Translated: CASRSGGVGTNTIYF.

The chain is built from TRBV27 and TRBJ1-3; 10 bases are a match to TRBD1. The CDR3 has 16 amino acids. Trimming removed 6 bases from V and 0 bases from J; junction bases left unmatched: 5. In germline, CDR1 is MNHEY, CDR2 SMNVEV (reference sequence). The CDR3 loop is CASRTTGGFSGNTIYF. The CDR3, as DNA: TGTGCCAGCAGGACGACAGGGGGCTTCTCTGGAAACACCATATATTTT.

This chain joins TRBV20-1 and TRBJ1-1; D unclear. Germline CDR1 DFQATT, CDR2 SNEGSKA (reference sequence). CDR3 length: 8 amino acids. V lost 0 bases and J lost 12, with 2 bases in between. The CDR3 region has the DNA TGCAGTGCTAGAGATCCTTTCTTT. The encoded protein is CSARDPFF.

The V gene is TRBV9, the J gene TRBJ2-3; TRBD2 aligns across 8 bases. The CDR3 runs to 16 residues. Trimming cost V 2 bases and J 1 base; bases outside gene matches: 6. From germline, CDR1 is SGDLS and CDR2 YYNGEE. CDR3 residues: CASSVGGAVRTDTQYF. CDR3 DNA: TGTGCCAGCAGCGTCGGGGGGGCCGTACGCACAGATACGCAGTATTTT.

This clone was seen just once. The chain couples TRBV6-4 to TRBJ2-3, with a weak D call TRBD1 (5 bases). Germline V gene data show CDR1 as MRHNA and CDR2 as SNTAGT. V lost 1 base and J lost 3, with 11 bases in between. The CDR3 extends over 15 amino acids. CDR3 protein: CASSDWGKGTDTQYF. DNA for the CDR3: TGTGCCAGCAGTGACTGGGGAAAGGGGACAGATACGCAGTATTTT.

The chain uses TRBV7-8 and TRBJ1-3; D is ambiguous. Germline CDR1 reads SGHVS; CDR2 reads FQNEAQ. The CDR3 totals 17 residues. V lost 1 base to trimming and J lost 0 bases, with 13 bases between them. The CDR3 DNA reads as TGTGCCAGCAGCTTAGGGAGAGACACTTTCTCTGGAAACACCATATATTTT. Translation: CASSLGRDTFSGNTIYF.

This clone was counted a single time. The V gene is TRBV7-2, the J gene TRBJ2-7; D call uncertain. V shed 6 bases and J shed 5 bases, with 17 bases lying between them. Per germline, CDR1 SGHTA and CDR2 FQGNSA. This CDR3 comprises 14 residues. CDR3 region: CASSFFVSGNEQYF. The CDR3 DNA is TGTGCCAGCAGTTTTTTTGTATCTGGCAACGAGCAGTACTTC.

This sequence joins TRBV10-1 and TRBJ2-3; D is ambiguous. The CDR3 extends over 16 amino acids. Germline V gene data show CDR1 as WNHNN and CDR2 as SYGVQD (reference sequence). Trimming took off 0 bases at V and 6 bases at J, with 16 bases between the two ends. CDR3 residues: CASSESTHDSVDTQYF. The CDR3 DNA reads TGCGCCAGCAGTGAGTCGACCCACGACTCCGTGGATACGCAGTATTTT.

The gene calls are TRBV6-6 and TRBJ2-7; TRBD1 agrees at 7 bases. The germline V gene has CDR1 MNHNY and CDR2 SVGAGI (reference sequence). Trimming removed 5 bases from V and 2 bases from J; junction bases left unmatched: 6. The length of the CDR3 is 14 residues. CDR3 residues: CASSPFTGAYEQYF. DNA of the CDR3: TGTGCCAGCAGTCCCTTCACAGGGGCCTACGAGCAGTACTTC.